The rows below give T cell receptor beta chains drawn from one sample of a study of T cells in narcolepsy. Libraries were prepared by immunoSEQ multiplex PCR; TCRdb keeps only in-frame clonotypes and omits some of them. This table has 15,000 to 17,000 clones, 85% appearing once. Sequenced sample: memory (CD45RA-) CD4+ T cells from blood. The receptors stem from a human donor in good health. The CDR3 runs from the conserved cysteine through the conserved F or W. D genes are given only for firm matches. Rows give clone size only sometimes, using once, few, many, or a class for an expanded clone.

- | TRBJ2-2 | TRBV19 | - | CASSITGANTGELFF | TGTGCCAGTAGTATTACAGGAGCGAACACCGGGGAGCTGTTTTTT
TRBD2 | TRBJ2-2 | TRBV19 | once | CASSHAVAGVGTGELFF | TGTGCCAGTAGTCACGCGGTAGCGGGGGTGGGCACCGGGGAGCTGTTTTTT
- | TRBJ1-1 | TRBV10-3 | - | CAIRGPFLGNTEAFF | TGTGCCATCAGGGGGCCATTTCTGGGAAACACTGAAGCTTTCTTT
TRBD2 | TRBJ2-3 | TRBV4-1 | - | CASSQVSSGRGTDTQYF | TGCGCCAGCAGCCAAGTTTCTAGCGGGAGGGGGACAGATACGCAGTATTTT
- | TRBJ1-2 | TRBV4-3 | - | CASSQVAGSYGYTF | TGCGCCAGCAGCCAAGTGGCCGGGAGCTATGGCTACACCTTC
TRBD1 | TRBJ1-6 | TRBV7-6 | once | CASSPGQGYSPLHF | TGTGCCAGCAGCCCCGGACAGGGATACTCACCCCTCCACTTT
- | TRBJ2-3 | TRBV6-1 | - | CASTWTGGSPDTQYF | TGTGCCAGCACCTGGACGGGGGGCTCCCCAGATACGCAGTATTTT
- | TRBJ2-7 | TRBV7-3 | - | CASSLFGRFEQYF | TGTGCCAGCAGCTTATTCGGTAGATTCGAGCAGTACTTC
- | TRBJ2-1 | TRBV29-1 | few | CSVGVGLGEQFF | TGCAGCGTTGGCGTCGGTTTGGGTGAGCAGTTCTTC
TRBD1 | TRBJ1-2 | TRBV7-2 | - | CASSLRGTGGPYGYTF | TGTGCCAGCAGCTTGAGGGGGACAGGGGGTCCCTATGGCTACACCTTC
- | TRBJ1-5 | TRBV30 | once | CAWSVPPQPQHF | TGTGCCTGGAGTGTACCCCCCCAGCCCCAGCATTTT
TRBD2 | TRBJ2-7 | TRBV6-6 | - | CASSALTSGTTYEQYF | TGTGCCAGCAGTGCGTTGACTAGCGGGACCACTTACGAGCAGTACTTC
- | TRBJ1-5 | TRBV2 | - | CASNSRDARNQPQHF | TGTGCCAGCAACAGCCGGGACGCGCGCAATCAGCCCCAGCATTTT
- | TRBJ1-1 | TRBV6-1 | - | CASTPFKNTEAFF | TGTGCCAGCACCCCATTTAAGAACACTGAAGCTTTCTTT
TRBD1 | TRBJ2-1 | TRBV27 | - | CASSPDRGAYNEQFF | TGTGCCAGCAGTCCAGACAGGGGGGCCTACAATGAGCAGTTCTTC
- | TRBJ1-1 | TRBV7-8 | - | CASSLEAAVNTEAFF | TGTGCCAGCAGCTTAGAGGCGGCTGTGAACACTGAAGCTTTCTTT
- | TRBJ2-7 | TRBV4-1 | - | CASSQGDSLSDEQYF | TGCGCCAGCAGCCAAGGTGACAGCCTTTCGGACGAGCAGTACTTC
- | TRBJ1-5 | TRBV7-2 | few | CASSLFVGRGNQPQHF | TGTGCCAGCAGCTTATTCGTTGGTAGGGGCAATCAGCCCCAGCATTTT
TRBD1 | TRBJ1-5 | TRBV19 | - | CASTQGAPNQPQHF | TGTGCCAGTACCCAGGGGGCCCCCAATCAGCCCCAGCATTTT
- | TRBJ1-6 | TRBV2 | - | CASRYRMMDNSPLHF | TGTGCCAGCAGGTACAGGATGATGGATAATTCACCCCTCCACTTT
TRBD2 | TRBJ2-7 | TRBV10-3 | - | CAMSGTDYEQYF | TGTGCCATGAGCGGGACTGACTACGAGCAGTACTTC
TRBD2 | TRBJ2-3 | TRBV4-3 | - | CASSQVVSGGDLYF | TGCGCCAGCAGCCAAGTGGTCAGCGGGGGGGATCTGTATTTT
TRBD2 | TRBJ2-5 | TRBV12-5 | - | CASGLVDDGTSGRETQYF | TGTGCTAGTGGTTTGGTCGATGACGGGACTAGCGGGAGAGAGACCCAGTACTTC
- | TRBJ2-5 | TRBV6-1 | - | CASSRAETQYF | TGTGCCAGCAGTAGAGCGGAGACCCAGTACTTC
- | TRBJ2-5 | TRBV5-1 | - | CASSFGTSQETQYF | TGCGCCAGCAGCTTCGGTACGAGCCAAGAGACCCAGTACTTC
- | TRBJ1-6 | TRBV6-5 | - | CASSWARNNSPLHF | TGTGCCAGCAGTTGGGCTAGGAATAATTCACCCCTCCACTTT
TRBD2 | TRBJ2-4 | TRBV10-3 | - | CAISESRTSGRPAKNIQYF | TGTGCCATCAGTGAGTCCCGGACTAGCGGGAGGCCAGCCAAAAACATTCAGTACTTC
TRBD2 | TRBJ2-2 | TRBV19 | - | CASSSGRGSTGELFF | TGTGCCAGTAGCTCCGGGAGGGGAAGCACCGGGGAGCTGTTTTTT
- | TRBJ1-2 | TRBV5-1 | - | CASSSGQRGYTF | TGCGCCAGCAGCTCAGGACAGAGGGGCTACACCTTC
TRBD2 | TRBJ2-5 | TRBV19 | - | CASSMTGTSGIQETQYF | TGTGCCAGTAGTATGACCGGGACTAGCGGGATTCAAGAGACCCAGTACTTC
TRBD1 | TRBJ1-1 | TRBV5-1 | - | CASSLIQGGEAFF | TGCGCCAGCAGCCTGATACAGGGGGGTGAAGCTTTCTTT
- | TRBJ1-6 | TRBV5-4 | - | CASSLLRGYNSPLHF | TGTGCCAGCAGCTTGCTACGGGGTTATAATTCACCCCTCCACTTT
- | TRBJ1-1 | TRBV6-1 | - | CASSPRGGTEAFF | TGTGCCAGCAGCCCCCGCGGGGGGACTGAAGCTTTCTTT
- | TRBJ2-5 | TRBV14 | - | CASSQDLGETQYF | TGTGCCAGCAGCCAAGATTTGGGGGAGACCCAGTACTTC
TRBD2 | TRBJ2-3 | TRBV7-9 | - | CASILSTLAGTTDTQYF | TGTGCCAGCATTCTTAGTACGCTAGCGGGGACCACAGATACGCAGTATTTT
TRBD1 | TRBJ1-2 | TRBV7-2 | - | CASSSTGGYGYTF | TGTGCCAGCAGCTCCACAGGGGGCTATGGCTACACCTTC
- | TRBJ2-7 | TRBV7-9 | once | CASSFGTVSYEQYF | TGTGCCAGCAGCTTCGGAACAGTCTCCTACGAGCAGTACTTC
TRBD1 | TRBJ1-1 | TRBV4-2 | - | CASSRSGGRTEAFF | TGTGCCAGCAGCCGGTCAGGGGGGCGCACTGAAGCTTTCTTT
- | TRBJ2-7 | TRBV5-6 | - | CASSSQPYEQYF | TGTGCCAGCAGCTCCCAACCCTACGAGCAGTACTTC
TRBD2 | TRBJ2-3 | TRBV7-3 | - | CASSLQGGPDTQYF | TGTGCCAGCAGCTTGCAGGGAGGGCCAGATACGCAGTATTTT
TRBD2 | TRBJ2-1 | TRBV19 | - | CASNTPGLAANEQFF | TGTGCCAGTAACACACCGGGACTAGCGGCCAATGAGCAGTTCTTC
TRBD2 | TRBJ2-3 | TRBV6-1 | - | CASTQGGRAFDTQYF | TGTGCCAGCACCCAGGGTGGGAGGGCCTTTGATACGCAGTATTTT
TRBD2 | TRBJ2-5 | TRBV5-1 | - | CASSLPSGREETQYF | TGCGCCAGCAGCTTGCCAAGCGGGAGGGAAGAGACCCAGTACTTC
- | TRBJ2-1 | TRBV5-1 | once | CASSLVRAGNNEQFF | TGCGCCAGCAGCTTGGTGCGCGCGGGGAACAATGAGCAGTTCTTC
TRBD1 | TRBJ1-1 | TRBV7-6 | - | CASSLGDRGTEAFF | TGTGCCAGCAGCTTAGGAGACAGGGGAACTGAAGCTTTCTTT
- | TRBJ2-6 | TRBV7-8 | - | CASRKYLGANVLTF | TGTGCCAGCAGGAAATACTTAGGGGCCAACGTCCTGACTTTC
- | TRBJ2-1 | TRBV4-3 | - | CASSQDHGDNEQFF | TGCGCCAGCAGCCAAGATCATGGGGACAATGAGCAGTTCTTC
TRBD1 | TRBJ2-1 | TRBV4-2 | - | CASSQLDREEDEQFF | TGTGCCAGCAGCCAATTGGACAGGGAGGAAGATGAGCAGTTCTTC
- | TRBJ1-6 | TRBV6-1 | - | CASSEAPAGGTRSPLHF | TGTGCCAGCAGTGAAGCGCCCGCCGGAGGAACAAGGTCACCCCTCCACTTT
- | TRBJ1-3 | TRBV9 | - | CASSVGDGNTIYF | TGTGCCAGCAGCGTAGGAGACGGAAACACCATATATTTT
TRBD2 | TRBJ2-1 | TRBV30 | - | CAWSPNSGLAGRQFF | TGTGCCTGGAGTCCCAATTCGGGACTAGCGGGAAGACAGTTCTTC
- | TRBJ1-5 | TRBV6-6 | - | CASSYSTVGQPQHF | TGTGCCAGCAGTTACTCCACGGTCGGTCAGCCCCAGCATTTT
- | TRBJ1-5 | TRBV6-6 | - | CASRIEGTSNQPQHF | TGTGCCAGCAGGATAGAGGGGACGAGCAATCAGCCCCAGCATTTT
- | TRBJ2-1 | TRBV19 | - | CASSRDRFRNEQFF | TGTGCCAGTAGTAGAGACAGGTTTCGGAATGAGCAGTTCTTC